Below are 26 T cell receptor beta chains sequenced from a single sample in a study of shared clonotypes between healthy human individuals. Measured with immunoSEQ multiplex PCR; TCRdb has only the in-frame clones, and not every one. The table includes approximately 110,000 clones, 55% to 80% detected once. The sequenced sample consisted of memory CD8+ T cells sorted from blood. The subset was: CD45RO+ cells pooled with CCR7-negative TemRA cells. The receptors come from a woman younger than 45 in good health.

The rearrangement uses TRBV11-2 and TRBJ2-5, with 8 bases lining up with TRBD2. With the DNA end fitting TRBJ2-7 better, the J assignment may be wrong. This CDR3 has 14 residues. Germline lookup yields CDR1 SGHAT and CDR2 FQNNGV. Written as DNA, the CDR3 is TGTGCCAGCAGCTCTGCGGGAGGTGGGTACGAGCAGTACTTC. It translates to CASSSAGGGYEQYF.

This clone was recorded at least ten times. The chain has TRBV2 and TRBJ2-7; D is possibly TRBD1 (6 bases). CDR1 is SNHLY, CDR2 FYNNEI, per germline. The CDR3 spans 15 residues. V was cut by 8 bases and J by 0 bases, with 17 bases left in between. The DNA for the CDR3 is TGTGCCAGCCTTCTTCTCCCGGACAGCTCCTACGAGCAGTACTTC. Translation gives CASLLLPDSSYEQYF.

V usage is TRBV5-1 and J usage is TRBJ2-5; tentatively, D is TRBD1 (6 bases). The CDR3 consists of 15 residues. V lost 4 bases to trimming and J lost 5 bases, with 18 bases between them. Germline CDR1 and CDR2: SGHRS and YFSETQ. This chain's CDR3 is CASSTRTAQVETQYF. In DNA form, the CDR3 reads TGCGCCAGCAGCACGCGGACAGCCCAGGTGGAGACCCAGTACTTC.

This clone showed up just a few times. The genes are TRBV4-1 and TRBJ2-3; 10 bases match TRBD2. The CDR3 has 17 residues. Looked up from germline, CDR1 is MGHRA and CDR2 is YSYEKL. The J segment lost 6 bases and the V segment lost 0 bases, leaving 9 bases of the junction unmatched. The CDR3 protein is CASSQDRPTSGEDTQYF. The DNA for the CDR3 is TGCGCCAGCAGCCAAGATCGCCCCACTAGCGGGGAGGATACGCAGTATTTT.

This clone turned up a few times. This chain links TRBV5-1 with TRBJ2-2; D is unresolved. CDR1 SGHRS and CDR2 YFSETQ come from the germline V gene. The CDR3 length is 13 residues. V lost 1 base to trimming and J lost 6 bases, with 7 bases between them. DNA for the CDR3: TGCGCCAGCAGCTTGTCTCTAGCCGGGGAGCTGTTTTTT. As protein: CASSLSLAGELFF.

This chain uses TRBV27 with TRBJ2-7; 8 nucleotides agree with TRBD1. V lost 5 bases and J lost 7; bases outside the gene matches: 13. The CDR3 covers 15 residues. Per germline, CDR1 MNHEY and CDR2 SMNVEV (reference sequence). The CDR3 DNA is TGTGCCAGCAGTACTGGACAGGGAGACTCTAGTGAGCAGTACTTC. This sequence encodes CASSTGQGDSSEQYF.

This rearrangement joins TRBV19 to TRBJ2-1; 11 bases agree with TRBD2. The CDR3 is 15 amino acids. The junction had 9 bases not matched to a gene; V was cut back by 7 bases and J by 7 bases. CDR1 LNHDA and CDR2 SQIVND come from the germline V gene (reference sequence). The DNA for the CDR3 is TGTGCCAGTAAAGTGACTAGCGGGATTTTTAATGAGCAGTTCTTC. Amino acid sequence: CASKVTSGIFNEQFF.

The chain is built from TRBV28 and TRBJ2-5; possibly TRBD2 for D (6 bases). The CDR3 is 16 residues long. Deletions cut 6 bases from V and 5 bases from J, with 22 bases between. From germline, CDR1 is MDHEN and CDR2 SYDVKM. The DNA for the CDR3 is TGTGCCAGCAGCCCTTGGGACCTGACTAGGGTGGAGACCCAGTACTTC. Translating gives CASSPWDLTRVETQYF.

The chain combines TRBV28 with TRBJ2-2; unclear D gene. CDR1 and CDR2 from the germline V gene are MDHEN and SYDVKM. Trimming removed 5 bases from V and 7 bases from J, with 14 bases in between. This CDR3 comprises 14 residues. The CDR3 DNA reads as TGTGCCAGCAGTCAAAGGGTTGGGATCGGGGAGCTGTTTTTT. Encoded protein: CASSQRVGIGELFF.

The sample holds a few counts of this clone. This sequence joins TRBV10-3 and TRBJ2-7; TRBD2 agrees at 13 bases. The CDR3 loop spans 12 amino acids. Per the germline V gene, CDR1 is ENHRY and CDR2 is SYGVKD. V was pared by 11 bases and J by 6 bases, with 4 bases of the junction left unmatched. The CDR3 loop reads CAAGLAGVEQYF. The CDR3 DNA follows: TGTGCCGCCGGACTAGCGGGAGTCGAGCAGTACTTC.

J is TRBJ2-5 and V is TRBV28; D not resolved. This CDR3 is 12 amino acids long. Per the germline V gene, CDR1 is MDHEN and CDR2 is SYDVKM. Trimming stripped 5 bases from V and 6 bases from J, with 10 bases between. The CDR3 loop reads CASSPPQKTQYF. The CDR3 DNA reads as TGTGCCAGCAGTCCCCCCCAGAAGACCCAGTACTTC.

The V call is TRBV9, the J call TRBJ2-2; possible D gene TRBD2, 6 bases. V was shortened by 0 bases and J by 4 bases, with 10 bases between the two germline ends. The CDR3 loop spans 15 amino acids. Germline CDR1 is SGDLS and CDR2 is YYNGEE. The CDR3 coding sequence is TGTGCCAGCAGCGTAGCGGGAGTACCCACCGGGGAGCTGTTTTTT. As protein: CASSVAGVPTGELFF.

CDR3 in amino acids: CSGAGLAGAQTQYF. The CDR3 DNA is TGCAGCGGCGCGGGTCTAGCGGGAGCACAGACCCAGTACTTC. The chain joins TRBV29-1 to TRBJ2-5, with 10 bases identical to TRBD2. The CDR3 runs to 14 residues. Losses at the gene ends were 7 bases for V and 6 bases for J; bases not matched to a gene: 11. Germline V lookup: CDR1 SQVTM, CDR2 ANQGSEA.

CDR3 nucleotide sequence: TGTGCCAGCAGCTTATTAACTAGCGACTACAATGAGCAGTTCTTC. Its translation: CASSLLTSDYNEQFF. The rearrangement links TRBV11-2 to TRBJ2-1; TRBD2 matches at 7 bases. This CDR3 comprises 15 residues. V was pared by 2 bases and J by 3 bases, with 4 bases of the junction left unmatched. The germline V gene has CDR1 SGHAT and CDR2 FQNNGV.

The V gene is TRBV5-1, the J gene TRBJ2-5, with D tentatively TRBD1 (5 bases). CDR1 and CDR2 from the germline V gene are SGHRS and YFSETQ. The germline V and J ends were trimmed by 4 bases and 0 bases, with 19 bases remaining between them. The CDR3 contains 17 residues. The DNA of the CDR3 is TGCGCCAGCAGCCACCCAATGACAGAGCCGTACCAAGAGACCCAGTACTTC. Its protein product is CASSHPMTEPYQETQYF. Variable domain in full (rest from reference TRBV5-1 and TRBJ2-5): KAGVTQTPRYLIKTRGQQVTLSCSPISGHRSVSWYQQTPGQGLQFLFEYFSETQRNKGNFPGRFSGRQFSNSRSEMNVSTLELGDSALYLCASSHPMTEPYQETQYFGPGTRLLVL.

V usage is TRBV9 and J usage is TRBJ1-1; D is perhaps TRBD1 (6 bases). V lost 0 bases to trimming and J lost 2 bases, with 8 bases between them. The CDR3 length is 14 residues. The germline V gene encodes CDR1 SGDLS and CDR2 YYNGEE. CDR3 DNA sequence: TGTGCCAGCAGCGTAGGGGGGGCAAACACTGAAGCTTTCTTT. It is translated as CASSVGGANTEAFF.

The chain is built from TRBV14 and TRBJ2-7; tentatively, D is TRBD2 (5 bases). The CDR3 consists of 13 residues. CDR1 is SGHDN and CDR2 is FVKESK in the germline V gene. V lost 6 bases, J lost 7 bases, and 16 bases lay in between. CDR3 in DNA: TGTGCCAGCAGTTCCGGACTTCTCGGGGAGCAGTACTTC. Translating gives CASSSGLLGEQYF.

The V and J genes are TRBV5-1 and TRBJ2-2; D gene uncertain. Deletions cut 2 bases from V and 7 bases from J, with 12 bases between. In germline, CDR1 is SGHRS, CDR2 YFSETQ. The CDR3 contains 14 residues. CDR3 loop: CASSFFLTFGELFF. CDR3 bases: TGCGCCAGCAGCTTTTTCCTGACGTTCGGGGAGCTGTTTTTT.

The chain couples TRBV5-6 to TRBJ2-3; unclear D gene. The germline CDR1 and CDR2 sequences are SGHDT and YYEEEE. The CDR3 runs to 11 residues. V was clipped by 0 bases and J by 6 bases, with 2 bases between them. This CDR3 reads CASSLGDTQYF. CDR3 DNA sequence: TGTGCCAGCAGCTTGGGGGATACGCAGTATTTT.

This chain connects TRBV28 to TRBJ1-5, with D possibly TRBD1 on 5 matching bases. Germline CDR1 reads MDHEN; CDR2 reads SYDVKM. CDR3 length equals 17 residues. V was cut by 1 base and J by 3 bases, with 16 bases left in between. The CDR3 loop reads CASSLYRRVLPNQPQHF. CDR3 coding DNA: TGTGCCAGCAGTTTATACAGGAGGGTGCTTCCCAATCAGCCCCAGCATTTT.

The chain carries TRBV7-9 and TRBJ2-3; D remains ambiguous. The CDR3 totals 15 residues. Germline values: CDR1 SEHNR, CDR2 FQNEAQ (reference sequence). Trimming took 2 bases from V and 2 from J, leaving 11 bases between them. This chain's CDR3 is CASSLRVDPTDTQYF. As DNA, the CDR3 is TGTGCCAGCAGCTTAAGAGTGGATCCCACAGATACGCAGTATTTT.

The chain carries TRBV5-5 and TRBJ2-7, with D possibly called TRBD1 or TRBD2 (5 bases each). CDR1 and CDR2 (germline): SGHKS, YYEKEE (reference sequence). The CDR3 runs to 12 residues. V was pared by 0 bases and J by 7 bases, with 8 bases between. The CDR3 here is CASSLAWGEQYF. The CDR3 DNA reads TGTGCCAGCAGCTTGGCCTGGGGGGAGCAGTACTTC. Drawing the rest from reference TRBV5-5 and TRBJ2-7, the complete variable domain is DAGVTQSPTHLIKTRGQQVTLRCSPISGHKSVSWYQQVLGQGPQFIFQYYEKEERGRGNFPDRFSARQFPNYSSELNVNALLLGDSALYLCASSLAWGEQYFGPGTRLTVT.

The chain recombines TRBV2 with TRBJ2-3; 7 bases match TRBD1. Trimming at V came to 4 bases and at J to 3 bases, leaving 7 bases not matched to a gene. This CDR3 spans 15 amino acids. Germline V gene lookup returns CDR1 SNHLY and CDR2 FYNNEI. The CDR3 DNA is TGTGCCAGCAGTGTAGAACAGGGGTGGACAGATACGCAGTATTTT. This translates into CASSVEQGWTDTQYF.

The V gene is TRBV9, the J gene TRBJ2-5; D gene uncertain. The closer fit of TRBJ2-7 to the DNA end suggests the J call may be wrong. The CDR3 length is 15 residues. Germline V gene data show CDR1 as SGDLS and CDR2 as YYNGEE. The CDR3 region has the DNA TGTGCCAGCAGCCCCAGGTCGGACCCTTTCTACGAGCAGTACTTC. Protein product: CASSPRSDPFYEQYF.

This clone has more than one count but fewer than ten. The rearrangement joins TRBV15 to TRBJ2-1, with TRBD2 matching over 7 bases. With 5 bases clipped from V and 5 bases from J, the junction kept 6 bases outside the gene matches. The V gene's germline CDR1 is LNHNV and CDR2 YYDKDF (reference sequence). This CDR3 is 14 amino acids long. The CDR3 region is CATSFPGGDNEQFF. The CDR3 bases are TGTGCCACCAGCTTCCCTGGGGGGGACAATGAGCAGTTCTTC.

This clone has a single count. This chain joins TRBV27 and TRBJ1-2; D may be TRBD1 (6 bases). The CDR3 runs to 13 residues. Germline V gene data show CDR1 as MNHEY and CDR2 as SMNVEV (reference sequence). V was shortened by 8 bases and J by 5 bases, with 15 bases between the two germline ends. This CDR3 is CASCPRGHYGYTF. The CDR3 DNA follows: TGTGCCAGCTGCCCTCGGGGACATTATGGCTACACCTTC.